Following are 21 T cell receptor beta chains from one sample sequenced in a study of T cell repertoires in cytomegalovirus infection. TCRdb re-analysed the reads in MiXCR, keeping a single row per CDR3 protein. The data show approximately 1,000,000 distinct CDR3 sequences, with around 30% seen just once and over 12% held by the top ten. Their antigens are not known. The sequencing here drew on cultured CD8+ T cells from PBMCs, taken from culture after CMV antigen stimulation. These TCRs come from a human donor in good health (CMV status not recorded). Some clones in this sample may be carry-over from other donors' samples.

The chain is built from TRBV12-5 and TRBJ1-5; D might be TRBD1 (5 bases). The length of the CDR3 is 15 residues. Germline V gene lookup returns CDR1 LGHNT and CDR2 FRNRAP. V lost 8 bases and J 3 bases, leaving 17 bases between the germline ends. The chain's CDR3 is CASSLDSALNQPQHF. Written as DNA, the CDR3 is TGTGCTAGTAGTCTAGACAGCGCCCTCAATCAGCCCCAGCATTTT.

The genes are TRBV11-2 and TRBJ2-5; maybe TRBD2 (6 bases). Germline V gene lookup returns CDR1 SGHAT and CDR2 FQNNGV. This CDR3 has 14 amino acids. V was trimmed by 6 bases and J by 5 bases, leaving 16 bases between them. The CDR3 region is CASSPWTGVETQYF. The CDR3 DNA follows: TGTGCCAGCAGTCCTTGGACGGGGGTGGAGACCCAGTACTTC.

Concerning this clonotype: This may be a read error, as it is one base from a much larger clone. The chain has TRBV19 and TRBJ1-2; D not resolved. V was pared by 5 bases and J by 8 bases, with 18 bases between. There are 14 residues in the CDR3. Germline V gives CDR1 LNHDA, CDR2 SQIVND (reference sequence). The CDR3 region has the DNA TGTGCCAGTAGTGAGAAGCCAGGTCCCGAGGGCTACACCTTC. Translated: CASSEKPGPEGYTF. Using reference TRBV19 and TRBJ1-2 for the parts outside the CDR3, the full variable domain is DGGITQSPKYLFRKEGQNVTLSCEQNLNHDAMYWYRQDPGQGLRLIYYSQIVNDFQKGDIAEGYSVSREKKESFPLTVTSAQKNPTAFYLCASSEKPGPEGYTFGSGTRLTVV.

The chain couples TRBV11-2 to TRBJ2-7; tentatively, D is TRBD2 (6 bases). The CDR3 contains 13 residues. Per the germline V gene, CDR1 is SGHAT and CDR2 is FQNNGV. Trimming left V 3 bases short and J 6 bases short, with 12 bases between. The CDR3 here is CASSLGLTFEQYV. The CDR3 nucleotides read TGTGCCAGCAGCTTGGGACTTACGTTCGAGCAGTACGTC.

This clonotype was seen more than once but under ten times. The chain joins TRBV4-1 to TRBJ1-2, with 7 bases aligning to TRBD1. CDR1 is MGHRA and CDR2 is YSYEKL in the germline V gene. There are 14 residues in the CDR3. V lost 3 bases, J lost 6 bases, and 7 bases stayed unmatched. CDR3 loop: CASSHLLQGHGYTF. DNA of the CDR3: TGCGCCAGCAGCCACCTGCTACAGGGGCATGGCTACACCTTC.

This clonotype was counted many times. This chain links TRBV7-6 with TRBJ2-3; TRBD1 matches at 8 bases. V trimming: 5 bases; J trimming: 4 bases; junction bases outside the gene matches: 11. The CDR3 runs 16 residues. Germline CDR1 SGHVS, CDR2 FNYEAQ. The CDR3 DNA follows: TGTGCCAGCAGCCCATGGACAGGGACATACCCAGATACGCAGTATTTT. The encoded protein is CASSPWTGTYPDTQYF.

This clonotype came up a few times. V gene TRBV7-2 combines with J gene TRBJ1-6; a possible D gene is TRBD1 (6 bases). CDR1 is SGHTA and CDR2 is FQGNSA in the germline V gene. With 2 bases removed from V and 6 bases from J, the gap between germline ends came to 11 bases. This CDR3 contains 15 residues. CDR3 coding DNA: TGTGCCAGCAGCTTACAGGGGAGTGGTAATTCACCCCTCCACTTT. It yields the protein CASSLQGSGNSPLHF.

This clonotype has ten or more counts. The chain carries TRBV7-2 and TRBJ2-1, with D unclear. The ends were cut back, 5 bases at V and 7 bases at J, with 6 bases in the middle. Germline CDR1 reads SGHTA; CDR2 reads FQGNSA. CDR3 length equals 11 residues. CDR3 coding DNA: TGTGCCAGCAGCCTCTGGAATGAGCAGTTCTTC. Translating it yields CASSLWNEQFF. The variable domain in full, completed from reference TRBV7-2 and TRBJ2-1, reads GAGVSQSPSNKVTEKGKDVELRCDPISGHTALYWYRQSLGQGLEFLIYFQGNSAPDKSGLPSDRFSAERTGGSVSTLTIQRTQQEDSAVYLCASSLWNEQFFGPGTRLTVL.

In its sample, this clonotype was seen a few times. This chain connects TRBV7-8 to TRBJ2-1, with 8 bases that match TRBD2. Losses at the gene ends were 1 base for V and 8 bases for J; bases not matched to a gene: 19. Germline values: CDR1 SGHVS, CDR2 FQNEAQ. There are 19 residues in the CDR3. This CDR3 is CASSLVSQFAGGPLDEQFF. The CDR3 DNA reads TGTGCCAGCAGCTTAGTCAGTCAGTTTGCGGGGGGCCCTTTGGATGAGCAGTTCTTC.

V gene TRBV5-6 combines with J gene TRBJ2-3; 8 bases match TRBD1. Germline values: CDR1 SGHDT, CDR2 YYEEEE. This CDR3 comprises 15 residues. J was trimmed by 2 bases and V by 4 bases; bases with no gene match: 6. The CDR3: CASSVGQAPTDTQYF. The CDR3 DNA follows: TGTGCCAGCAGCGTGGGACAGGCCCCCACAGATACGCAGTATTTT.

V is TRBV24-1 and J is TRBJ1-1; D uncertain. The CDR3 runs 11 residues. Trimming removed 3 bases at V and 5 bases at J, with 3 bases between. Per germline, CDR1 KGHDR and CDR2 SFDVKD. CDR3 amino acids: CATSDKTEAFF. Written as DNA, the CDR3 is TGTGCCACCAGTGATAAGACTGAAGCTTTCTTT.

This clonotype has just a few counts. The rearrangement links TRBV28 to TRBJ2-5; 7 bases are shared with TRBD1. V was pared by 6 bases and J by 2 bases, with 9 bases of the junction left unmatched. Germline lookup yields CDR1 MDHEN and CDR2 SYDVKM. The CDR3 has 15 amino acids. The chain's CDR3 is CASRNPGTVQETQYF. As DNA, the CDR3 is TGTGCCAGCAGAAATCCCGGGACAGTTCAAGAGACCCAGTACTTC.

The chain employs TRBV7-9 and TRBJ1-1; no clear D. V lost 1 base to trimming and J lost 3 bases, with 12 bases between them. Germline CDR1 is SEHNR and CDR2 is FQNEAQ (reference sequence). CDR3 length: 15 residues. The CDR3 DNA sequence: TGTGCCAGCAGCTTAGTGGAGAGGGAGGACACTGAAGCTTTCTTT. This gives the protein CASSLVEREDTEAFF.

The chain carries TRBV4-1 and TRBJ1-1; maybe TRBD1 (5 bases). Germline loops: CDR1 MGHRA, CDR2 YSYEKL. V lost 0 bases, J lost 7 bases, and 21 bases lay in between. This CDR3 region has 17 residues. CDR3 in amino acids: CASSQDPGRAPRNEAFF. The CDR3 region has the DNA TGCGCCAGCAGCCAAGATCCGGGCAGGGCCCCAAGGAATGAAGCTTTCTTT.

This chain connects TRBV5-5 to TRBJ2-2; 9 bases line up with TRBD1. Germline V gene sequence: CDR1 SGHKS, CDR2 YYEKEE (reference sequence). Trimming took 0 bases from V and 7 from J; bases not matched to a gene: 4. The length of the CDR3 is 15 residues. CDR3 in amino acids: CASSLDRGLNGELFF. CDR3 coding DNA: TGTGCCAGCAGCTTGGACAGGGGGCTTAACGGGGAGCTGTTTTTT.

This clonotype came up a few times. The chain couples TRBV6-1 to TRBJ1-2; D ambiguous. Germline V gives CDR1 MNHNS, CDR2 SASEGT. Trimming removed 7 bases at V and 6 bases at J, with 12 bases between. The CDR3 runs 12 residues. The chain's CDR3 is CASTHGVDGYTF. The DNA for the CDR3 is TGTGCCAGCACCCATGGGGTGGATGGCTACACCTTC.

This clonotype was detected only a few times. The chain employs TRBV27 and TRBJ2-7; D perhaps matches TRBD2 (6 bases). Germline V gives CDR1 MNHEY, CDR2 SMNVEV (reference sequence). This CDR3 region has 14 residues. Trimming stripped 5 bases from V and 3 bases from J, with 14 bases between. In DNA, the CDR3 is TGTGCCAGCAGTGCTCGACTAGAGGGCTACGAGCAGTACTTC. Protein sequence: CASSARLEGYEQYF.

This clonotype was observed a handful of times. The rearrangement uses TRBV7-9 and TRBJ2-5; the D is unclear. The CDR3 consists of 13 residues. Between the trimmed V and J ends, which lost 5 bases and 3 bases, there was a span of 10 bases. CDR1 SEHNR and CDR2 FQNEAQ come from the germline V gene (reference sequence). This CDR3 reads CASSRMGKETQYF. CDR3 coding DNA: TGTGCCAGCAGCCGGATGGGCAAAGAGACCCAGTACTTC. The complete variable domain, with remaining parts taken from reference TRBV7-9 and TRBJ2-5, reads DTGVSQNPRHKITKRGQNVTFRCDPISEHNRLYWYRQTLGQGPEFLTYFQNEAQLEKSRLLSDRFSAERPKGSFSTLEIQRTEQGDSAMYLCASSRMGKETQYFGPGTRLLVL.

About this clonotype: One end of the junction is discordant with germline, which a read error may explain. This chain joins TRBV4-3 and TRBJ1-2, with D perhaps matching TRBD1 (6 bases). The CDR3 extends over 15 amino acids. Germline CDR1 and CDR2: LGHNA and YSLEER. The CDR3, as DNA: TGCGCCAGCAGCCAAGATTATGACAGGAACTATGGCTACGCCTTC. It encodes CASSQDYDRNYGYAF.

This clonotype was found a few times. This sequence joins TRBV13 and TRBJ2-1; perhaps TRBD1 as D (6 bases). CDR1 and CDR2 from the germline V gene are PRHDT and FYEKMQ (reference sequence). Trimming stripped 6 bases from V and 6 bases from J, with 15 bases between. This CDR3 is built from 14 residues. The CDR3 reads CASRPPRGSNEQFF. CDR3 nucleotides: TGTGCCAGCAGACCACCCAGGGGCTCCAATGAGCAGTTCTTC. Based on the CDR3 plus reference TRBV13 and TRBJ2-1, the full variable domain is AAGVIQSPRHLIKEKRETATLKCYPIPRHDTVYWYQQGPGQDPQFLISFYEKMQSDKGSIPDRFSAQQFSDYHSELNMSSLELGDSALYFCASRPPRGSNEQFFGPGTRLTVL.

This clonotype has a handful of counts. The chain joins TRBV5-3 to TRBJ1-5; 7 positions agree with TRBD1. TRBV5-3 is an ORF; its function is uncertain. The junction had 4 bases not matched to a gene; V was cut back by 0 bases and J by 1 base. CDR3 length: 16 amino acids. The CDR3 protein is CARSLEAGGSNQPQHF. DNA of the CDR3: TGTGCCAGAAGCTTGGAGGCAGGGGGGAGCAATCAGCCCCAGCATTTT.